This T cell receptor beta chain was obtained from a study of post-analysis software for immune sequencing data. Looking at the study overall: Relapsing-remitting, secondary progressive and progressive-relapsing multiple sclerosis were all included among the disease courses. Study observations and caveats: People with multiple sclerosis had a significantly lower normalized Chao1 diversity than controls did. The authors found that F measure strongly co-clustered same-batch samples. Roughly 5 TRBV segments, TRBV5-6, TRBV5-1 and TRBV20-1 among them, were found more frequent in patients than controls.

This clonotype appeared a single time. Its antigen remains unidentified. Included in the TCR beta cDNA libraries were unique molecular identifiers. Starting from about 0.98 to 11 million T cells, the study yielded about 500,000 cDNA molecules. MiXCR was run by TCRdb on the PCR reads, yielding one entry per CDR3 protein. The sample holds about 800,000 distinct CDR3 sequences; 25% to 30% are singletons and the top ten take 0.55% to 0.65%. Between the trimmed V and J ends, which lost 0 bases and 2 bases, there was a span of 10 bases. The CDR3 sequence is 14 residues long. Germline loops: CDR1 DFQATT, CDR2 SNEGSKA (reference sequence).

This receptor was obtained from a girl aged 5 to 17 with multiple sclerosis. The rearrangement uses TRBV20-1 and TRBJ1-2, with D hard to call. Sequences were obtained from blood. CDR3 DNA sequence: TGCAGTGCTAGAGACCCGGAGGGAAACTATGGCTACACCTTC. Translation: CSARDPEGNYGYTF.